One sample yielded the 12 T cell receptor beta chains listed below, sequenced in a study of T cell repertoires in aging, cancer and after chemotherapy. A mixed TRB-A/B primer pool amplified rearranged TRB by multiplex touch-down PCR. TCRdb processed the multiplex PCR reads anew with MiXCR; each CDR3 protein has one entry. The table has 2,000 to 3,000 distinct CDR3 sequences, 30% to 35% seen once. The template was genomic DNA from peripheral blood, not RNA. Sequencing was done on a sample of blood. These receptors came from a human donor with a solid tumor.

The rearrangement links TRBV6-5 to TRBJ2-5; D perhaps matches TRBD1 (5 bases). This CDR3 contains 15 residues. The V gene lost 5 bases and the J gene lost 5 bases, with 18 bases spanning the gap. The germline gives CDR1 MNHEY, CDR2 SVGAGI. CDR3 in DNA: TGTGCCAGCAGTCAACAAAGGATCCCAGGGGAGACCCAGTACTTC. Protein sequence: CASSQQRIPGETQYF.

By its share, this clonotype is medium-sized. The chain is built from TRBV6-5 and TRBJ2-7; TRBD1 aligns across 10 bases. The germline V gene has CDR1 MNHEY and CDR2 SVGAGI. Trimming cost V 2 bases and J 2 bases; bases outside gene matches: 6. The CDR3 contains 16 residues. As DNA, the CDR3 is TGTGCCAGCAGTTACCAAGTGGGGACAGGGGCCTACGAGCAGTACTTC. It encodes CASSYQVGTGAYEQYF.

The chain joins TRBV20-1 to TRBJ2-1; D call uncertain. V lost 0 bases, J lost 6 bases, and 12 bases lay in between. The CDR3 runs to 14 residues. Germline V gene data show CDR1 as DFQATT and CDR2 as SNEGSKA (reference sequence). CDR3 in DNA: TGCAGTGCTAGAGATTCTAACCCCCCCAATGAGCAGTTCTTC. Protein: CSARDSNPPNEQFF.

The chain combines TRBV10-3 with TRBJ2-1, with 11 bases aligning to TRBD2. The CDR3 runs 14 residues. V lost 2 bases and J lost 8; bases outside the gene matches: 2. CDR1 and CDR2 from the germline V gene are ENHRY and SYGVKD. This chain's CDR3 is CAISEGTSGYEQFF. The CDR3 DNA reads TGTGCCATCAGTGAGGGGACTAGCGGCTATGAGCAGTTCTTC.

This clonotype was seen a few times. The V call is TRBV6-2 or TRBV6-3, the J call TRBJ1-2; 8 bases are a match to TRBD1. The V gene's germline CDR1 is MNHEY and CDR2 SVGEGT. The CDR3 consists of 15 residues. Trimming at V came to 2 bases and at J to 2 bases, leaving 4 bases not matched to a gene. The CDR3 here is CASSYADRVNYGYTF. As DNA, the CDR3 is TGTGCCAGCAGTTACGCGGACAGGGTGAACTATGGCTACACCTTC.

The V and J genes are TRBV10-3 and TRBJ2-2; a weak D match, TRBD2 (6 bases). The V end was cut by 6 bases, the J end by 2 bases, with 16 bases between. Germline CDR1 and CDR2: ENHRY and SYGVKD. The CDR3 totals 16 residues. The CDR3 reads CAISQLSGLNTGELFF. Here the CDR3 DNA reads TGTGCCATCAGCCAACTAAGCGGACTAAACACCGGGGAGCTGTTTTTT.

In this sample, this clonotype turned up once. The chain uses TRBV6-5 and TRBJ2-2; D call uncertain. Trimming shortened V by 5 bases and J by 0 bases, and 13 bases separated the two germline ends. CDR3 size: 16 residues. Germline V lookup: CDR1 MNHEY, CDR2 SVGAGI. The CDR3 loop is CASSQELPANTGELFF. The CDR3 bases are TGTGCCAGCAGTCAAGAACTACCCGCGAACACCGGGGAGCTGTTTTTT.

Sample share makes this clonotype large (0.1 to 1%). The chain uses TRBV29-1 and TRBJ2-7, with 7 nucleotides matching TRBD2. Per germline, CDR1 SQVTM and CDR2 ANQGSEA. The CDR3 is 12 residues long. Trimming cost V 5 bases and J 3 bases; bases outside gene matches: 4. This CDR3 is CSVRGGDYEQYF. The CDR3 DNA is TGCAGCGTTCGGGGAGGGGACTACGAGCAGTACTTC.

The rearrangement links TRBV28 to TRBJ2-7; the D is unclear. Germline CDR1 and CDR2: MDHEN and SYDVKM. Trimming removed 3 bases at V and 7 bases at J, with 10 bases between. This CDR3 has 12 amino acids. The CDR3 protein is CASSFSVGEQYF. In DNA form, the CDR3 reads TGTGCCAGCAGTTTTTCCGTGGGAGAGCAGTACTTC.

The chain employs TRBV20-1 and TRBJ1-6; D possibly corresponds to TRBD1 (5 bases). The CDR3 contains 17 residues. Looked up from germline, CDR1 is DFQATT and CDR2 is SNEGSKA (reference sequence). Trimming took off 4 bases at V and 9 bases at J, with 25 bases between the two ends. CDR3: CSAKVPPAGTEGSPLHF. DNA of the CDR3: TGCAGTGCTAAAGTACCTCCCGCCGGGACCGAGGGTTCACCCCTCCACTTT.

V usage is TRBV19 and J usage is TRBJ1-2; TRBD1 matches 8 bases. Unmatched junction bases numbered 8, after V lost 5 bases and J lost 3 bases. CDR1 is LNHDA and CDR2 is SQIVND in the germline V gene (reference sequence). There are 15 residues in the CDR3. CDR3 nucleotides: TGTGCCAGTAGTTCCGGGACAGGCGACTACTATGGCTACACCTTC. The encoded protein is CASSSGTGDYYGYTF.

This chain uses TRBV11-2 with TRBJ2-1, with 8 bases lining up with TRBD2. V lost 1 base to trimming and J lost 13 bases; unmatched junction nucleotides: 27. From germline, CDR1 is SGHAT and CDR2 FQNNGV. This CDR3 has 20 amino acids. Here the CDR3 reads CASSLVDLAGLPVQFRDQFF. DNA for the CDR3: TGTGCCAGCAGCTTAGTAGATCTAGCGGGTCTACCCGTACAATTCCGGGATCAGTTCTTC.